The table lists the clone carrying this TCR beta chain with many counts. The germline CDR1 and CDR2 sequences are LGHDT and YNNKEL (reference sequence). Trimming took 4 bases from V and 8 from J; bases not matched to a gene: 7. This CDR3 contains 13 residues. This sample was taken from a study of T cells in Graves' hyperthyroidism and ophthalmopathy. Template material for amplifying TCR beta CDR3 regions consisted of RNA transcripts. The HTBI primer set drove a first-round RT-PCR of the TCR CDR3. One entry per CDR3 protein results from TCRdb running MiXCR on the multiplex PCR reads. The sample yields hundreds of thousands of distinct CDR3 sequences, approximately 19% seen once.

The receptor comes from a woman aged 50 to 60 with Graves' hyperthyroidism that later progressed to Graves' ophthalmopathy. The chain combines TRBV3-1 with TRBJ1-2, with TRBD1 identical over 7 bases. Input material: blood. CDR3 nucleotides: TGTGCCAGCAGCCCAACAGGGGCGCGGGGCTACACCTTC. Its translation is CASSPTGARGYTF.